The source of this T cell receptor (beta chain) is a study of T cells after yellow fever vaccination. Overall study results and limits: Shared CD4/CD8 clonotypes were a small share, likely from convergent recombination. Boosting was followed by the reappearance of most primary-vaccination clones (approximately 97% CD4, under 90% CD8).

This clonotype was detected a few times. Its antigen is currently unknown. The 5'RACE template-switching step produced TCR cDNA and added a universal primer site and UMIs. TCRdb fed the 5' RACE reads into MiXCR, producing one record per CDR3 protein. The repertoire holds a few hundred thousand distinct CDR3 sequences, under 9% seen once, with approximately 3.3% in the top ten. The TCR comes from a young man who received the YFV17D yellow fever vaccine. The sequenced sample was CD4+ T cells sorted from PBMCs, obtained 5 days after the yellow fever booster vaccination.

The chain's CDR3 is CASRLSRGAGQPQHF. The CDR3 DNA reads as TGTGCCAGCAGACTCTCAAGAGGGGCAGGACAGCCCCAGCATTTT. The genes are TRBV6-5 and TRBJ1-5, with D tentatively TRBD1 (5 bases). Germline-derived CDR1 and CDR2 are MNHEY and SVGAGI. The V gene lost 6 bases and the J gene lost 7 bases, with 19 bases spanning the gap. This CDR3 has 15 amino acids.